These 27 T cell receptor beta chains came from one sample sequenced in a study of shared clonotypes between healthy human individuals. TCRdb keeps only in-frame clones here, not all; method: immunoSEQ multiplex PCR. The sample lists about 670,000 clones, about 78% occurring once. What was sequenced was memory CD4+ T cells sorted from blood. The subset: CD45RA-negative fraction. The receptors derive from a young woman in good health.

For this clone: Other DNA sequences from this sample encode an identical CDR3 as well. The CDR3 region is CASSLDRSNQPQHF. The CDR3 DNA reads TGTGCCAGCAGCCTAGACAGAAGCAATCAGCCCCAGCATTTT. The rearrangement links TRBV5-4 to TRBJ1-5; D might be TRBD1 (5 bases). CDR1 and CDR2 from the germline V gene are SGHNT and YYREEE (reference sequence). Trimming took off 4 bases at V and 1 base at J, with 9 bases between the two ends. The CDR3 loop spans 14 amino acids.

In regard to this clone: Compared with germline, one end of the junction differs, possibly owing to a read error. The chain joins TRBV5-1 to TRBJ1-4; 9 bases are shared with TRBD1. CDR1 is SGHRS, CDR2 YFSETQ, per germline. The CDR3 is 13 residues long. The CDR3 region is CASRLGRQGGLFF. Written as DNA, the CDR3 is TGCGCCAGCAGATTGGGACGACAGGGGGGACTGTTTTTT.

The V call is TRBV4-1, the J call TRBJ1-5; D is ambiguous. The CDR3 loop spans 17 amino acids. V gave up 1 base and J gave up 3 bases, with 16 bases separating them. Germline CDR1 MGHRA, CDR2 YSYEKL. The CDR3 DNA sequence: TGCGCCAGCAGCCAAGTACGGGCAAAAGGGATCAATCAGCCCCAGCATTTT. Its translation: CASSQVRAKGINQPQHF.

The V and J genes are TRBV7-2 and TRBJ2-3; D may be TRBD1 or TRBD2 (6 bases each). The CDR3 runs 16 residues. V was shortened by 1 base and J by 2 bases, with 13 bases between the two germline ends. CDR1 SGHTA and CDR2 FQGNSA come from the germline V gene. CDR3 residues: CASSLGVGGPTDTQYF. CDR3 DNA: TGTGCCAGCAGCTTAGGAGTAGGGGGGCCCACAGATACGCAGTATTTT.

V usage is TRBV9 and J usage is TRBJ1-5; no clear D gene. The V gene lost 1 base and the J gene lost 7 bases, with 15 bases spanning the gap. The V gene's germline CDR1 is SGDLS and CDR2 YYNGEE. The CDR3 runs 15 residues. CDR3 nucleotide sequence: TGTGCCAGCAGCGTATCAGGAACTGTCACCCAGCCCCAGCATTTT. Translating it yields CASSVSGTVTQPQHF.

This chain links TRBV20-1 with TRBJ2-7, with no clear D. V lost 1 base, J lost 3 bases, and 4 bases lay in between. Germline V lookup: CDR1 DFQATT, CDR2 SNEGSKA (reference sequence). The CDR3 sequence is 11 residues long. The CDR3 protein is CSARGNYEQYF. The CDR3 coding sequence is TGCAGTGCTAGAGGAAACTACGAGCAGTACTTC.

The table lists this clone with a few counts. The rearrangement uses TRBV2 and TRBJ2-7; tentative D call: TRBD1 (5 bases). The CDR3 spans 14 residues. Germline-derived CDR1 and CDR2 are SNHLY and FYNNEI. V was pared by 7 bases and J by 6 bases, with 19 bases between. CDR3 nucleotides: TGTGCCAGCACGCGTTGGCAGGGCGATACCGAGCAGTACTTC. As protein: CASTRWQGDTEQYF.

CDR3 sequence: CASSPLIGTGGKIGKNIQYF. CDR3 nucleotide sequence: TGTGCCAGCTCCCCCCTGATAGGGACAGGGGGGAAAATAGGCAAAAACATTCAGTACTTC. The chain joins TRBV18 to TRBJ2-4; 11 nucleotides match TRBD1. Germline lookup yields CDR1 KGHSH and CDR2 LQKENI. This CDR3 contains 20 residues. J gave up 3 bases and V 6 bases, and 19 bases lay outside the gene matches.

CDR3 coding DNA: TGCGCCAGCAGCTCACTAGCGGGGAACACCGGGGAGCTGTTTTTT. Its protein product is CASSSLAGNTGELFF. The chain carries TRBV5-1 and TRBJ2-2; 9 bases are shared with TRBD2. V shed 3 bases, J shed 1 base, and the junction held 1 base outside the gene matches. Germline CDR1 SGHRS, CDR2 YFSETQ. CDR3 length: 15 residues.

This clone was detected only once. This rearrangement joins TRBV2 to TRBJ2-5, with TRBD2 matching over 10 bases. Germline V gene sequence: CDR1 SNHLY, CDR2 FYNNEI. The J segment lost 5 bases and the V segment lost 4 bases, leaving 4 bases of the junction unmatched. This CDR3 is built from 14 residues. The CDR3 sequence is CASSVGLAVETQYF. The CDR3 DNA reads TGTGCCAGCAGTGTTGGACTAGCGGTGGAGACCCAGTACTTC. Using reference TRBV2 and TRBJ2-5 for the parts outside the CDR3, the full variable domain is EPEVTQTPSHQVTQMGQEVILRCVPISNHLYFYWYRQILGQKVEFLVSFYNNEISEKSEIFDDQFSVERPDGSNFTLKIRSTKLEDSAMYFCASSVGLAVETQYFGPGTRLLVL.

This chain connects TRBV14 to TRBJ1-5, with 8 bases identical to TRBD1. V shed 4 bases, J shed 0 bases, and the junction held 20 bases outside the gene matches. The CDR3 runs 21 residues. Germline lookup yields CDR1 SGHDN and CDR2 FVKESK. Here the CDR3 reads CASSRLSPPRDRHDSNQPQHF. CDR3 nucleotides: TGTGCCAGCAGCCGCCTCAGCCCCCCCCGGGACAGGCATGATAGCAATCAGCCCCAGCATTTT. Looking up the rest from reference TRBV14 and TRBJ1-5 gives the full variable domain: EAGVTQFPSHSVIEKGQTVTLRCDPISGHDNLYWYRRVMGKEIKFLLHFVKESKQDESGMPNNRFLAERTGGTYSTLKVQPAELEDSGVYFCASSRLSPPRDRHDSNQPQHFGDGTRLSIL.

The chain combines TRBV14 with TRBJ1-3; no clear D. The V gene's germline CDR1 is SGHDN and CDR2 FVKESK. CDR3 size: 14 residues. Trimming cost V 7 bases and J 3 bases, with 13 bases left between them. The CDR3 here is CASTPWDGGNTIYF. Here the CDR3 DNA reads TGTGCCAGCACCCCCTGGGATGGTGGAAACACCATATATTTT.

The chain uses TRBV13 and TRBJ2-4; D gene uncertain. Trimming stripped 5 bases from V and 0 bases from J, with 11 bases between. The V gene's germline CDR1 is PRHDT and CDR2 FYEKMQ (reference sequence). The CDR3 covers 15 residues. The CDR3 spells CASSRSVLAKNIQYF. The DNA for the CDR3 is TGTGCCAGCAGCAGGTCAGTGCTAGCCAAAAACATTCAGTACTTC.

Comments on this clone: The sample carries other DNA sequences with the same CDR3. The chain uses TRBV7-7 and TRBJ2-7, with D uncertain. The germline V and J ends were trimmed by 3 bases and 0 bases, with 6 bases remaining between them. Germline V gene sequence: CDR1 SSHAT, CDR2 FNYEAQ (reference sequence). The CDR3 sequence is 13 residues long. CDR3 nucleotides: TGTGCCAGCAGCTTGGACGCCTCCTACGAGCAGTACTTC. Translated, it gives CASSLDASYEQYF. Full variable domain (remainder filled in from reference TRBV7-7 and TRBJ2-7): GAGVSQSPRYKVTKRGQDVTLRCDPISSHATLYWYQQALGQGPEFLTYFNYEAQPDKSGLPSDRFSAERPEGSISTLTIQRTEQRDSAMYRCASSLDASYEQYFGPGTRLTVT.

This clone was counted between two and nine times. The V gene is TRBV7-9, the J gene TRBJ1-2; no clear D gene. The ends were cut back, 1 base at V and 7 bases at J, with 19 bases in the middle. The CDR3 consists of 16 residues. Germline CDR1 SEHNR, CDR2 FQNEAQ (reference sequence). Here the CDR3 DNA reads TGTGCCAGCAGCTTAGTAGAGGGAGTGGCGCCGACTGGCTACACCTTC. Protein sequence: CASSLVEGVAPTGYTF.

The chain combines TRBV11-2 with TRBJ2-1, with 12 bases aligning to TRBD2. J lost 6 bases, V lost 5 bases, and 5 bases had no gene match. This CDR3 contains 15 residues. Germline V gives CDR1 SGHAT, CDR2 FQNNGV. The CDR3 DNA reads TGTGCCAGCAGCACCCGGACTAGCGGGATCAATGAGCAGTTCTTC. Protein sequence: CASSTRTSGINEQFF.

A note on this clone: A much larger clone differs from this one at a single base, so this may be a read error. Other DNA sequences in the sample encode the same CDR3. The rearrangement links TRBV30 to TRBJ1-1; no clear D gene. Germline V lookup: CDR1 GTSNPN, CDR2 SVGIG (reference sequence). V lost 0 bases and J 2 bases, leaving 7 bases between the germline ends. The CDR3 is made up of 13 amino acids. CDR3 region: CAWSVDVNTEAFF. The DNA for the CDR3 is TGTGCCTGGAGTGTAGATGTCAACACTGAAGCTTTCTTT.

The rearrangement links TRBV5-4 to TRBJ1-2, with 12 positions matching TRBD1. Trimming cost V 4 bases and J 4 bases; bases outside gene matches: 2. This CDR3 region has 14 residues. Germline V lookup: CDR1 SGHNT, CDR2 YYREEE (reference sequence). This CDR3 reads CASSGTGGGYGYTF. DNA of the CDR3: TGTGCCAGCAGCGGGACAGGGGGCGGCTATGGCTACACCTTC.

CDR3 loop: CASSLVFIGEGTGELFF. In DNA form, the CDR3 reads TGTGCCAGCAGCTTAGTTTTTATTGGTGAAGGAACCGGGGAGCTGTTTTTT. The V and J genes are TRBV11-3 and TRBJ2-2; D not resolved. Between the trimmed V and J ends, which lost 1 base and 5 bases, there was a span of 17 bases. The CDR3 has 17 amino acids. CDR1 and CDR2 from the germline V gene are SGHNT and YENEEA.

About this clone itself: Other DNA sequences of this sample code for an identical CDR3. The V and J genes are TRBV28 and TRBJ2-5; 8 bases fit TRBD2. Trimming cost V 6 bases and J 4 bases; bases outside gene matches: 4. Germline-derived CDR1 and CDR2 are MDHEN and SYDVKM. The CDR3 contains 13 residues. CDR3: CASRPGLAETQYF. In DNA, the CDR3 is TGTGCCAGCAGACCTGGACTAGCAGAGACCCAGTACTTC.

The chain links TRBV7-8 to TRBJ2-1; TRBD2 matches at 7 bases. Per germline, CDR1 SGHVS and CDR2 FQNEAQ. This CDR3 has 15 amino acids. Trimming cost V 2 bases and J 5 bases; bases outside gene matches: 6. CDR3 loop: CASSLLREYDNEQFF. DNA of the CDR3: TGTGCCAGCAGCTTACTGCGGGAGTATGACAATGAGCAGTTCTTC.

The V and J genes are TRBV14 and TRBJ1-1; D is unclear. Per germline, CDR1 SGHDN and CDR2 FVKESK. CDR3 length: 13 amino acids. V gave up 1 base and J gave up 8 bases, with 11 bases separating them. CDR3 coding DNA: TGTGCCAGCAGCCAAGCGCGGACGACCGAAGCTTTCTTT. The encoded protein is CASSQARTTEAFF.

This clone showed up many times. The same CDR3 can be traced to other DNA sequences in this sample. The rearrangement links TRBV15 to TRBJ2-1; D perhaps matches TRBD2 (5 bases). The ends were cut back, 0 bases at V and 0 bases at J, with 6 bases in the middle. From germline, CDR1 is LNHNV and CDR2 YYDKDF (reference sequence). The CDR3 runs to 15 residues. Written as DNA, the CDR3 is TGTGCCACCAGCAGAGAAAGCGGCTCCTACAATGAGCAGTTCTTC. Its translation: CATSRESGSYNEQFF.

The chain has TRBV14 and TRBJ1-1; D is possibly TRBD1 (5 bases). V dropped 2 bases and J dropped 9 bases, with 19 bases sitting between them. Looked up from germline, CDR1 is SGHDN and CDR2 is FVKESK. The CDR3 runs 15 residues. CDR3 sequence reads: CASSQYQPDRAKAFF. DNA of the CDR3: TGTGCCAGCAGCCAATACCAGCCCGACAGAGCGAAAGCTTTCTTT.

The chain's CDR3 is CASRYGVGTEAFF. DNA for the CDR3: TGTGCCAGCAGGTACGGGGTCGGGACTGAAGCTTTCTTT. J is TRBJ1-1 and V is TRBV27; D is unclear. CDR1 is MNHEY, CDR2 SMNVEV, per germline (reference sequence). V lost 6 bases and J lost 5, with 13 bases in between. The CDR3 loop spans 13 amino acids.

The chain employs TRBV2 and TRBJ2-1, with D perhaps being TRBD1 or TRBD2 (5 bases each). Trimming pared 5 bases from V and 9 bases from J, leaving 23 bases between. Germline CDR1 reads SNHLY; CDR2 reads FYNNEI. The CDR3 spans 16 residues. The CDR3 sequence is CASSKRDASFISEQFF. CDR3 nucleotide sequence: TGTGCCAGCAGTAAACGGGACGCCTCTTTTATTAGTGAGCAGTTCTTC.

Only one count was recorded for this clone. This sequence joins TRBV5-1 and TRBJ2-7; D might be TRBD2 (6 bases). Germline V gene data show CDR1 as SGHRS and CDR2 as YFSETQ. V was cut by 0 bases and J by 7 bases, with 14 bases left in between. CDR3 length equals 14 residues. CDR3 nucleotides: TGCGCCAGCAGCTTGGCCGGAGGGAAAAAGGAGCAGTACTTC. It codes for CASSLAGGKKEQYF.